The 3 T cell receptor beta chains below come from one sample, sequenced in a study of T cells in Graves' hyperthyroidism and ophthalmopathy. The CDR3 regions of TCR beta were amplified from RNA transcripts. The study used the HTBI primer set for a first-round RT-PCR of the TCR CDR3. MiXCR, applied by TCRdb to the multiplex PCR reads, yields one record per CDR3 protein. The sample consists of about 360,000 distinct CDR3 sequences, less than 20% of them appearing once. Sequencing was done on a sample of blood. The receptor set was obtained from a young woman with Graves' hyperthyroidism that later progressed to Graves' ophthalmopathy.

This rearrangement joins TRBV28 to TRBJ2-7; TRBD2 is a possible D gene (6 bases). Trimming shortened V by 6 bases and J by 1 base, and 10 bases separated the two germline ends. This CDR3 is built from 13 residues. Germline V gives CDR1 MDHEN, CDR2 SYDVKM. This CDR3 is CASRAGPSYEQYF. The CDR3 DNA reads as TGTGCCAGCAGGGCGGGACCTTCCTACGAGCAGTACTTC. Full variable domain (missing parts from reference TRBV28 and TRBJ2-7): DVKVTQSSRYLVKRTGEKVFLECVQDMDHENMFWYRQDPGLGLRLIYFSYDVKMKEKGDIPEGYSVSREKKERFSLILESASTNQTSMYLCASRAGPSYEQYFGPGTRLTVT.

This clonotype was seen repeatedly, ten times or more. The V call is TRBV4-1, the J call TRBJ2-3; no clear D gene. There are 14 residues in the CDR3. V shed 0 bases and J shed 2 bases, with 6 bases lying between them. Germline V gene lookup returns CDR1 MGHRA and CDR2 YSYEKL. The CDR3 loop is CASSQDPATDTQYF. As DNA, the CDR3 is TGCGCCAGCAGCCAAGATCCAGCCACAGATACGCAGTATTTT.

There are many counts of this clonotype. V and J are TRBV7-9 and TRBJ2-3, with 8 bases that match TRBD1. J gave up 4 bases and V 10 bases, and 7 bases lay outside the gene matches. The CDR3 runs 13 residues. Germline V gives CDR1 SEHNR, CDR2 FQNEAQ (reference sequence). CDR3 region: CAIRGRVADTQYF. The CDR3 DNA sequence: TGTGCCATCAGGGGGCGAGTAGCAGATACGCAGTATTTT.